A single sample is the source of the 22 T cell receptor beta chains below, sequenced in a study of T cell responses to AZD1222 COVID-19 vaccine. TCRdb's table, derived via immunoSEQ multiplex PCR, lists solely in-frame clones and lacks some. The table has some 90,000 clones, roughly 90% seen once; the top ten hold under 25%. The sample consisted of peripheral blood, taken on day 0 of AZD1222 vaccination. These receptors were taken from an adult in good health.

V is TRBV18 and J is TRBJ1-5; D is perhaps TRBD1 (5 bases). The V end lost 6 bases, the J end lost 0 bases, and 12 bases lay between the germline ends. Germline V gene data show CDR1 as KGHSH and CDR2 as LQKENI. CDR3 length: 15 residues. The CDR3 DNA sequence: TGTGCCAGCTCCCCCGGAGGGGATAGCAATCAGCCCCAGCATTTT. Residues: CASSPGGDSNQPQHF.

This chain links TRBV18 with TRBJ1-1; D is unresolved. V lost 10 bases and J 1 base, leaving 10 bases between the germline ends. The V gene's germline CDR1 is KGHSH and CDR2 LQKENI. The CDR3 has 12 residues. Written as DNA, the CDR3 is TGTGCCACCAGACAACGGAACACTGAAGCTTTCTTT. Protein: CATRQRNTEAFF.

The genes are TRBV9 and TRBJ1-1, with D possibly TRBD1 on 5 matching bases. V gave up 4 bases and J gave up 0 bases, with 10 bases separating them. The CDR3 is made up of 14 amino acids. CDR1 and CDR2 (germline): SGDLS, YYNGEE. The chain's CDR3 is CASSPGRMNTEAFF. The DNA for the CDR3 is TGTGCCAGCAGCCCGGGACGGATGAACACTGAAGCTTTCTTT.

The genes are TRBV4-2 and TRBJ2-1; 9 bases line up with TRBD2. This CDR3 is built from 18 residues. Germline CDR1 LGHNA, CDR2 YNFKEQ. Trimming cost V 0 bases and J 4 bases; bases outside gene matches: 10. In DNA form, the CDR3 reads TGTGCCAGCAGCCAAGATCAGGCTAGCGGGGTCCGATACAATGAGCAGTTCTTC. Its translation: CASSQDQASGVRYNEQFF.

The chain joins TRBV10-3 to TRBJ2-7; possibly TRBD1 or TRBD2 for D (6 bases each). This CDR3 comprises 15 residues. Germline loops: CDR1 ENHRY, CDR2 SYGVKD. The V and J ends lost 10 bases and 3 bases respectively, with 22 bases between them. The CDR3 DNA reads TGTGCCACCCTGGGGGGCCAGGGAATGTTCTACGAGCAGTACTTC. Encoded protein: CATLGGQGMFYEQYF.

The CDR3 bases are TGTGCCAGCAGCGTAGCTCCGGGGGACGGGGCCAACGTCCTGACTTTC. Translation: CASSVAPGDGANVLTF. The rearrangement links TRBV9 to TRBJ2-6; the D gene is possibly TRBD2 (6 bases). Trimming removed 0 bases from V and 4 bases from J, with 11 bases in between. Per the germline V gene, CDR1 is SGDLS and CDR2 is YYNGEE. CDR3 length: 16 residues.

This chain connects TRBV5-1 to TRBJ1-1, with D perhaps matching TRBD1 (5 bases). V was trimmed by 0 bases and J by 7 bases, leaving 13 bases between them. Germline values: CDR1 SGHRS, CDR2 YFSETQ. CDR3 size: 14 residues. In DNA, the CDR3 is TGCGCCAGCAGCTTGGCAGGGCGGGAGAGTGAAGCTTTCTTT. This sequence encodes CASSLAGRESEAFF.

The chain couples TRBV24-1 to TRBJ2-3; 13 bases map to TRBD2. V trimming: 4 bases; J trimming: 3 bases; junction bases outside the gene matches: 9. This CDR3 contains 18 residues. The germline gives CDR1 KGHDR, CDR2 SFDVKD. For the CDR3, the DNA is TGTGCCACCAGTGACGGTGGGACTAGCGGGAAAGTGACAGATACGCAGTATTTT. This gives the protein CATSDGGTSGKVTDTQYF.

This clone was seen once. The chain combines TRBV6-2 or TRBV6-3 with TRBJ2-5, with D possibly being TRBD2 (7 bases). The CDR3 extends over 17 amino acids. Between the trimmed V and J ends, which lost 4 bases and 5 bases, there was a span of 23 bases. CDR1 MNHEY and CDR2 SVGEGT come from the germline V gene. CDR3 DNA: TGTGCCAGCAGTTCCTCGACCCCTGGGAGGGGGTGGGAGACCCAGTACTTC. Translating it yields CASSSSTPGRGWETQYF.

The CDR3 DNA sequence: TGTGCCAGCATCCCTCTAGCGGGGGGGGCAGATACGCAGTATTTT. It encodes CASIPLAGGADTQYF. The chain recombines TRBV28 with TRBJ2-3; 12 bases align to TRBD2. This CDR3 has 15 residues. V was pared by 7 bases and J by 4 bases, with 6 bases of the junction left unmatched. Germline-derived CDR1 and CDR2 are MDHEN and SYDVKM.

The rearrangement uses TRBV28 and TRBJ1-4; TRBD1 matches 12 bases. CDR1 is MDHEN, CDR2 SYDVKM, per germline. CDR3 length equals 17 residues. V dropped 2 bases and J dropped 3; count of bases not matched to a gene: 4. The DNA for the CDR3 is TGTGCCAGCAGTTTAAGGGACAGGGGGCTCTCTAATGAAAAACTGTTTTTT. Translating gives CASSLRDRGLSNEKLFF.

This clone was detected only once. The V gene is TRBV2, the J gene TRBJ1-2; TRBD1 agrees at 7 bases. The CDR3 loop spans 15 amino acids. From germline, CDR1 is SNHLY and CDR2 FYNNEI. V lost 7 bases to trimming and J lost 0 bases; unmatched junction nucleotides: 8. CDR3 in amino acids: CASTKEQGTNYGYTF. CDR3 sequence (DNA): TGTGCCAGCACCAAAGAACAGGGGACTAACTATGGCTACACCTTC.

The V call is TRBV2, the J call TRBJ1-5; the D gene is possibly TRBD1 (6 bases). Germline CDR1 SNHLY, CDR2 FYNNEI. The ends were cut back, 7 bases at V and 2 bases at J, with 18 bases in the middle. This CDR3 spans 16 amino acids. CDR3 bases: TGTGCCAGCACCCCGGGGGGGGAGGGGGGCAATCAGCCCCAGCATTTT. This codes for CASTPGGEGGNQPQHF.

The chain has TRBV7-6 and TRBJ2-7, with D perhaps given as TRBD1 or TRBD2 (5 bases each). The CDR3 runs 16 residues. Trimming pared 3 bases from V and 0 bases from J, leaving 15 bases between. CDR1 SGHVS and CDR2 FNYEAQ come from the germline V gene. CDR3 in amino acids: CASSLGPEDISYEQYF. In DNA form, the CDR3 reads TGTGCCAGCAGCTTGGGGCCGGAGGACATCTCCTACGAGCAGTACTTC. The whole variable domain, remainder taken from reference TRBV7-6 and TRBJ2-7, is GAGVSQSPRYKVTKRGQDVALRCDPISGHVSLYWYRQALGQGPEFLTYFNYEAQQDKSGLPNDRFSAERPEGSISTLTIQRTEQRDSAMYRCASSLGPEDISYEQYFGPGTRLTVT.

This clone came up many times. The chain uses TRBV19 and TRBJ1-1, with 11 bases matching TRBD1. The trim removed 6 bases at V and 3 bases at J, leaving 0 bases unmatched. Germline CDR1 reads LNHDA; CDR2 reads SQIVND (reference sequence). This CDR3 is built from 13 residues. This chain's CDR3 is CASRGQGDTEAFF. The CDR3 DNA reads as TGTGCCAGTAGGGGACAGGGGGACACTGAAGCTTTCTTT. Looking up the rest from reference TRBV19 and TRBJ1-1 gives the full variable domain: DGGITQSPKYLFRKEGQNVTLSCEQNLNHDAMYWYRQDPGQGLRLIYYSQIVNDFQKGDIAEGYSVSREKKESFPLTVTSAQKNPTAFYLCASRGQGDTEAFFGQGTRLTVV.

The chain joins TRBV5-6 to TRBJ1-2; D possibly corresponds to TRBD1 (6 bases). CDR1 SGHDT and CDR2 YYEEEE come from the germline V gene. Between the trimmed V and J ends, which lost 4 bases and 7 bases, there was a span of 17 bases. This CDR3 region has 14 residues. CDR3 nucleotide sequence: TGTGCCAGCAGCCCTACAGGGAGGTTTATTGGCTACACCTTC. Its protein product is CASSPTGRFIGYTF.

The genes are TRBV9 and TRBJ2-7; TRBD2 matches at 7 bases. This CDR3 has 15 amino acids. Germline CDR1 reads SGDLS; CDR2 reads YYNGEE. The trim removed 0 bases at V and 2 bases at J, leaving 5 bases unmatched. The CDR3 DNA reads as TGTGCCAGCAGCGTAGCTAGCGGCCTTACCTACGAGCAGTACTTC. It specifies CASSVASGLTYEQYF.

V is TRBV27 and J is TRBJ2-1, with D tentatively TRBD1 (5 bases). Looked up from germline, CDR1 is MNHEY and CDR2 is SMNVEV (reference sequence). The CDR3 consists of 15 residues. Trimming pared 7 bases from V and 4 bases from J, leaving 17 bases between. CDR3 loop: CASTPSGAAYNEQFF. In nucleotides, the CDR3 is TGTGCCAGCACACCCTCTGGGGCAGCTTACAATGAGCAGTTCTTC.

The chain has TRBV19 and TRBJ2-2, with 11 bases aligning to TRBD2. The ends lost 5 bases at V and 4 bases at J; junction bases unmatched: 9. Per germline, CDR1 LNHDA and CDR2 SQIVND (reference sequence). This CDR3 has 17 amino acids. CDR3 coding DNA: TGTGCCAGTAGTTGGCTAGCGGGGGGCCCAGGCACCGGGGAGCTGTTTTTT. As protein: CASSWLAGGPGTGELFF.

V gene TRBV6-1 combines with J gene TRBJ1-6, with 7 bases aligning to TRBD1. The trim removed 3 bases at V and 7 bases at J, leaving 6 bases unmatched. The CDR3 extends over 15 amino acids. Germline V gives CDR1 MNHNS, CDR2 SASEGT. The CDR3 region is CASSDPGGKNSPLHF. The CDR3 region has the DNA TGTGCCAGCAGTGACCCAGGGGGGAAGAATTCACCCCTCCACTTT.

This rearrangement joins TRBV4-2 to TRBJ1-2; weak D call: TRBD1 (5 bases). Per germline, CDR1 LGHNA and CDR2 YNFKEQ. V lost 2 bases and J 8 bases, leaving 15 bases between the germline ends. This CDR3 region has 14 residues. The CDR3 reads CASSQREGTGGYTF. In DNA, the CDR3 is TGTGCCAGCAGCCAACGGGAAGGAACAGGCGGCTACACCTTC.

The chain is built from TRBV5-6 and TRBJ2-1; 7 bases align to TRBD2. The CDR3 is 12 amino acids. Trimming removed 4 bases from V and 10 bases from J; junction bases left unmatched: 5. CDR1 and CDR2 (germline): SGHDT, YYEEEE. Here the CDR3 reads CASSRLAREQFF. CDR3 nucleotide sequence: TGTGCCAGCAGCCGACTAGCCAGGGAGCAGTTCTTC.